Sequencing of this T cell receptor beta chain was carried out in a study of T-cell reconstitution after alpha-beta-depleted transplantation in children. Trimming took 5 bases from V and 0 from J; bases not matched to a gene: 10. This CDR3 is built from 17 residues. Germline CDR1 and CDR2: SGHTA and FQGNSA. Unique molecular identifiers were built into the TCRbeta library. TCRdb redid the calling of the PCR reads with MiXCR, one entry per CDR3 protein. The table has about 480,000 distinct CDR3 sequences, under 15% seen once; the top ten hold about 5.6%. V usage is TRBV7-2 and J usage is TRBJ2-1; TRBD2 aligns across 7 bases. The sequencing here drew on PBMCs from the stem cell graft donor, taken from the stem cell graft. The TCR was taken from a human donor who donated a stem cell graft to a child with combined immunodeficiency. The CDR3 DNA follows: TGTGCCAGCAGCCAACGACTAGCACGGAGCTCCTACAATGAGCAGTTCTTC. Protein: CASSQRLARSSYNEQFF. The whole variable domain, remainder taken from reference TRBV7-2 and TRBJ2-1, is GAGVSQSPSNKVTEKGKDVELRCDPISGHTALYWYRQSLGQGLEFLIYFQGNSAPDKSGLPSDRFSAERTGGSVSTLTIQRTQQEDSAVYLCASSQRLARSSYNEQFFGPGTRLTVL.